Listed here are 3 T cell receptor beta chains from one sample, sequenced in a study of T cell repertoires in cytomegalovirus infection. TCRdb used MiXCR to reprocess the reads, holding one entry per CDR3 protein. The sample contains about 770,000 distinct CDR3 sequences, 25% to 30% of which appear only once. Antigens for these TCRs are unknown. Sequenced material: cultured CD8+ T cells from PBMCs, taken from culture after CMV antigen stimulation. These receptors were obtained from a human donor in good health (CMV status not recorded). Some clones in this sample may be carry-over from other donors' samples.

The V call is TRBV10-3, the J call TRBJ2-3, with a possible D match to TRBD2 (6 bases). The V end was cut by 8 bases, the J end by 1 base, with 10 bases between. Per germline, CDR1 ENHRY and CDR2 SYGVKD. This CDR3 region has 13 residues. CDR3 protein: CAILEGGTDTQYF. CDR3 coding DNA: TGTGCCATCCTGGAGGGAGGCACAGATACGCAGTATTTT.

Only a few counts were recorded for this clonotype. This chain connects TRBV5-1 to TRBJ2-1; the D gene is possibly TRBD2 (5 bases). Deletions cut 1 base from V and 9 bases from J, with 11 bases between. CDR1 SGHRS and CDR2 YFSETQ come from the germline V gene. CDR3 length: 13 amino acids. CDR3 in DNA: TGCGCCAGCAGCTTGTATGCCGAGGGTGAGCAGTTCTTC. Translation: CASSLYAEGEQFF.

This clonotype was counted many times. The V call is TRBV7-6, the J call TRBJ2-2; D is possibly TRBD2 (7 bases). There are 16 residues in the CDR3. Looked up from germline, CDR1 is SGHVS and CDR2 is FNYEAQ. Trimming removed 8 bases from V and 4 bases from J, with 20 bases in between. For the CDR3, the DNA is TGTGCCAGCTCCCGGGCGGGGGCACTCGGCACCGGGGAGCTGTTTTTT. Translation gives CASSRAGALGTGELFF.